The clone carrying this T cell receptor (beta chain) was found many times. This sample is part of a study of blood T cell repertoires in COVID-19. Study information: Samples came from the United States, Italy and Spain, spanning acute and convalescent COVID-19. PBMCs, B-cell-depleted T cells, or T cells were the source of the cDNA or gDNA that made up the material.

V lost 6 bases and J 8 bases, leaving 11 bases between the germline ends. This CDR3 contains 12 residues. CDR1 and CDR2 (germline): SGHTA, FQGNSA. How the authors handled the data: Reference gene primer amplification gave estimated nucleated cell counts. Produced via immunoSEQ multiplex PCR; TCRdb's table is partial and in-frame only. That table furnishes V, J and clone size, whereas the DNA furnished D and trimming. This repertoire shows approximately 290,000 clones, about 88% found once; its top ten account for 9.5% to 15%. This TCR was sampled from a woman aged 60 to 75 with acute or convalescent COVID-19. The sequencing input was peripheral blood. The chain employs TRBV7-2 and TRBJ2-1; no clear D. The CDR3, as DNA: TGTGCCAGCAGAGTCAGTGCAGATGAGCAGTTCTTC. Its translation is CASRVSADEQFF.